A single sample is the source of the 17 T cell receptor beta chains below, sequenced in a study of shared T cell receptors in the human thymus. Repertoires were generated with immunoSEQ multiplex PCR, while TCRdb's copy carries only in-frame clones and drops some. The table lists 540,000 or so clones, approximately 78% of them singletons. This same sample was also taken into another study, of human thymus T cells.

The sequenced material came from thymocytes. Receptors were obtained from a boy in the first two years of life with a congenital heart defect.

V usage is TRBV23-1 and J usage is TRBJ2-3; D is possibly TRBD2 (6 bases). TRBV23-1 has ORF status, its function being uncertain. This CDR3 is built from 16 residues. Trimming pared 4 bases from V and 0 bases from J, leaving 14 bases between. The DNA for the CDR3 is TGCGCCAGCAGTCCCCGGGACTTCCCCAGCACAGATACGCAGTATTTT. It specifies CASSPRDFPSTDTQYF.

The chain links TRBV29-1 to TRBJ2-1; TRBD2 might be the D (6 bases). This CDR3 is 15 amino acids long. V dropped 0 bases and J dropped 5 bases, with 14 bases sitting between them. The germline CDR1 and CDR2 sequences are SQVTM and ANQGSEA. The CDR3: CSVEDHSGTDNEQFF. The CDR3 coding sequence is TGCAGCGTTGAAGATCATAGTGGGACTGACAATGAGCAGTTCTTC.

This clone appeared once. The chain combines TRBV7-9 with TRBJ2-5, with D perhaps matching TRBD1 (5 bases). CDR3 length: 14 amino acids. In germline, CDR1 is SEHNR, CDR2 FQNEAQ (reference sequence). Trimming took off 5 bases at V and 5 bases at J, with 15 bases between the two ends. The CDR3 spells CASSEVGAYETQYF. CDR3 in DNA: TGTGCCAGCAGCGAAGTAGGGGCATACGAGACCCAGTACTTC.

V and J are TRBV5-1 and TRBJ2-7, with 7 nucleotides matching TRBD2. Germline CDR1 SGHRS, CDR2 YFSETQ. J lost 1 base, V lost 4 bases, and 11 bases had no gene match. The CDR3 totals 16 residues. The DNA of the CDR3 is TGCGCCAGCAGCCCCGGAGCGACTAGCAGATCCTACGAGCAGTACTTC. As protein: CASSPGATSRSYEQYF. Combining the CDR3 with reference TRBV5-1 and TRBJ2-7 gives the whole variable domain KAGVTQTPRYLIKTRGQQVTLSCSPISGHRSVSWYQQTPGQGLQFLFEYFSETQRNKGNFPGRFSGRQFSNSRSEMNVSTLELGDSALYLCASSPGATSRSYEQYFGPGTRLTVT.

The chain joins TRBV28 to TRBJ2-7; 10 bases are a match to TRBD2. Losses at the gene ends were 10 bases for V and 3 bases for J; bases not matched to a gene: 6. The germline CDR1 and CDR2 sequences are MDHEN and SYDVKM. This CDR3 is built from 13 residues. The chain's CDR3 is CAISGLASYEQYF. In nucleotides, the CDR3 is TGTGCCATTTCGGGACTAGCGAGCTACGAGCAGTACTTC.

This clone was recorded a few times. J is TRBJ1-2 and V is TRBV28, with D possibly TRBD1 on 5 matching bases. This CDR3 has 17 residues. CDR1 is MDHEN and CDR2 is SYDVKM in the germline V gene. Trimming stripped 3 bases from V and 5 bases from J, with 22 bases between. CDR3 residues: CASSFRPPGGVVYGYTF. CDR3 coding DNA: TGTGCCAGCAGTTTTCGGCCCCCTGGAGGGGTTGTATATGGCTACACCTTC.

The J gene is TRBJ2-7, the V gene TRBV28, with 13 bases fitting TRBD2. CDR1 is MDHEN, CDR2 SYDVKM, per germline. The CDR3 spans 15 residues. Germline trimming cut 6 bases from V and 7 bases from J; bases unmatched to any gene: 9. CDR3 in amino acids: CASSRPGLAGLEQYF. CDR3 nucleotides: TGTGCCAGCAGCAGGCCGGGACTAGCGGGACTGGAGCAGTACTTC.

CDR3 in amino acids: CASAEQGTRSYEQYF. DNA for the CDR3: TGTGCCAGTGCCGAACAGGGTACTAGGTCCTACGAGCAGTACTTC. The chain is built from TRBV19 and TRBJ2-7; maybe TRBD1 (6 bases). V was shortened by 8 bases and J by 1 base, with 18 bases between the two germline ends. The CDR3 has 15 amino acids. Germline CDR1 LNHDA, CDR2 SQIVND (reference sequence). The full variable domain, completed using reference TRBV19 and TRBJ2-7, is DGGITQSPKYLFRKEGQNVTLSCEQNLNHDAMYWYRQDPGQGLRLIYYSQIVNDFQKGDIAEGYSVSREKKESFPLTVTSAQKNPTAFYLCASAEQGTRSYEQYFGPGTRLTVT.

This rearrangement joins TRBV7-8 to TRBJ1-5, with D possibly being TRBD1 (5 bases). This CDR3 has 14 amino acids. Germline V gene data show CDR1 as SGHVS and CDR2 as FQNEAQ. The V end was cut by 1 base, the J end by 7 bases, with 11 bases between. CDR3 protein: CASSLEAGSQPQHF. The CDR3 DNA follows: TGTGCCAGCAGCTTAGAAGCAGGGTCCCAGCCCCAGCATTTT. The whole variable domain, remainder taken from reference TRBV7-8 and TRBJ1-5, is GAGVSQSPRYKVAKRGQDVALRCDPISGHVSLFWYQQALGQGPEFLTYFQNEAQLDKSGLPSDRFFAERPEGSVSTLKIQRTQQEDSAVYLCASSLEAGSQPQHFGDGTRLSIL.

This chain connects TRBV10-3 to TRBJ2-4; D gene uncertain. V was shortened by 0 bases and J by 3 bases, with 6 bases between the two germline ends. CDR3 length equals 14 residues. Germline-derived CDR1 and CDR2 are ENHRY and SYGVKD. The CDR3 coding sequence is TGTGCCATCAGTGAGTCGTCAGACAAAAACATTCAGTACTTC. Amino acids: CAISESSDKNIQYF.

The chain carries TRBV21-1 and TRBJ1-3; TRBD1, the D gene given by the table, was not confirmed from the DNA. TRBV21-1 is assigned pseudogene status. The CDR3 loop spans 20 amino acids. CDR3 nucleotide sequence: TGTGCCAGCAGCAAAAGAAAAGGTGGGCGACAGGGTAAGGTGAAGAACACCATATATTTT. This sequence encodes CASSKRKGGRQGKVKNTIYF.

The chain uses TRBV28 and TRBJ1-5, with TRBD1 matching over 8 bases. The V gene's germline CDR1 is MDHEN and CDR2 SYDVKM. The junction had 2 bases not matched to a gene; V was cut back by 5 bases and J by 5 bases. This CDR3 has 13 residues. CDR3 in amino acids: CASSPTGDQPQHF. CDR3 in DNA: TGTGCCAGCAGTCCGACAGGGGATCAGCCCCAGCATTTT.

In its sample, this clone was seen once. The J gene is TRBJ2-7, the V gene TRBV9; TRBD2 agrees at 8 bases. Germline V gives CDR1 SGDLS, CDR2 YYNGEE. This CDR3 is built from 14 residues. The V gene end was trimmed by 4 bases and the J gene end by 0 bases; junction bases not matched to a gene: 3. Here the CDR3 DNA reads TGTGCCAGCAGCCCCGGGGGGGCCTCCTACGAGCAGTACTTC. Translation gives CASSPGGASYEQYF. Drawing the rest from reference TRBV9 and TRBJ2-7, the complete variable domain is DSGVTQTPKHLITATGQRVTLRCSPRSGDLSVYWYQQSLDQGLQFLIQYYNGEERAKGNILERFSAQQFPDLHSELNLSSLELGDSALYFCASSPGGASYEQYFGPGTRLTVT.

CDR3 coding DNA: TGTGCCAGTTCCACTACAGGAGGGCGCCTACGCTACACCTTC. It codes for CASSTTGGRLRYTF. J is TRBJ1-2 and V is TRBV19; D perhaps matches TRBD1 (5 bases). Looked up from germline, CDR1 is LNHDA and CDR2 is SQIVND (reference sequence). Deletions cut 8 bases from V and 9 bases from J, with 22 bases between. The CDR3 spans 14 residues.

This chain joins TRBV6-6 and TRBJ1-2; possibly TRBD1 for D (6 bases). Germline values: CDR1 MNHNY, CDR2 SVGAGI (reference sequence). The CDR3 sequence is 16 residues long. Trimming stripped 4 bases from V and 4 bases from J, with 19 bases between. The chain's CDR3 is CASSWSVELDSYGYTF. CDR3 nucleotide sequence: TGTGCCAGCAGTTGGTCCGTCGAGCTGGACAGCTATGGCTACACCTTC.

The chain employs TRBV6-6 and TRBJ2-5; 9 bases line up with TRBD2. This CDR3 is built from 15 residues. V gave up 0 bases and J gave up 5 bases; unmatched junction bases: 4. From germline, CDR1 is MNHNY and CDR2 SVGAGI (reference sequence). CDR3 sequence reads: CASSYSREGRETQYF. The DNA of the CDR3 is TGTGCCAGCAGTTACTCGCGGGAGGGCCGGGAGACCCAGTACTTC.

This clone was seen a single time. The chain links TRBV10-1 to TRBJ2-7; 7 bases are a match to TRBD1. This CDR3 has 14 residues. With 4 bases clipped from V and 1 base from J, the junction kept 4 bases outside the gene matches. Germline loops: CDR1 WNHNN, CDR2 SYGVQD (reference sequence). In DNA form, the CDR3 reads TGCGCCAGCAGTGGACAGGGCCATTCCTACGAGCAGTACTTC. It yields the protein CASSGQGHSYEQYF.